The present T cell receptor (beta chain) was sequenced within a study of shared clonotypes between healthy human individuals. Naive CD8 cells lacked CD45RO, underwent positive selection for CCR7 and left out terminally differentiated effector memory CD45RA+ cells. Assay: immunoSEQ multiplex PCR; the TCRdb copy retains only in-frame clones and omits some. The data hold nearly 600,000 clones, with roughly 95% observed a single time. The TCR was taken from a woman younger than 45 in good health. The specimen sequenced was naive CD8+ T cells sorted from blood.

CDR3 DNA sequence: TGTGCCAGCAGCTTAGCGATGGTTGCGAACACTGAAGCTTTCTTT. Its protein product is CASSLAMVANTEAFF. The rearrangement links TRBV7-8 to TRBJ1-1; D remains unclear. From germline, CDR1 is SGHVS and CDR2 FQNEAQ. CDR3 size: 15 residues. Trimming removed 0 bases from V and 1 base from J, with 9 bases in between.